The clone carrying this T cell receptor (beta chain) was seen ten or more times. The target antigen is unknown. The data were taken from a study of T cells in Graves' hyperthyroidism and ophthalmopathy. Study results and caveats: By a 13 V-J model, ophthalmopathy was set apart from stable hyperthyroidism.

PBMCs came from 10 ml fresh peripheral blood. Using RNA transcripts as the source, TCR beta CDR3 regions were amplified. A set of HTBI primers served as the primers for a first-round RT-PCR of the TCR CDR3. TCRdb re-called the multiplex PCR reads with MiXCR, one entry per CDR3 protein. The sample carries 300,000 to 350,000 distinct CDR3 sequences, about 15% recorded once. CDR1 and CDR2 (germline): LGHDT, YNNKEL (reference sequence). J lost 0 bases, V lost 2 bases, and 5 bases had no gene match. There are 17 residues in the CDR3. The chain links TRBV3-1 to TRBJ1-3; TRBD1 matches 9 bases. The receptor comes from a man aged 30 to 45 with Graves' hyperthyroidism. Specimen: blood. In DNA form, the CDR3 reads TGTGCCAGCAGCCAACCCGGGACAGGGATCTCTGGAAACACCATATATTTT. Protein product: CASSQPGTGISGNTIYF.